This paragraph covers one TCR beta chain sequence. This specimen comes from a study of blood T cell repertoires in COVID-19. Whole-study context: Material from acute and convalescent COVID-19 was sourced from the United States, Italy and Spain. PBMCs, B-cell-depleted T cells, or T cells provided the cDNA or gDNA that made up the material.

CDR1 SNHLY and CDR2 FYNNEI come from the germline V gene. This CDR3 has 14 amino acids. With 6 bases clipped from V and 7 bases from J, the junction kept 5 bases outside the gene matches. Under the authors' procedure: Reference gene primers were amplified, and this amplification served to estimate nucleated cell counts. TCRdb's copy holds only in-frame clones and misses some; the assay was immunoSEQ multiplex PCR. V, J and clone size derive from that table, while D and trimming were established from the DNA sequence. Of more than 85,000 clones in the sample, roughly nine tenths were seen once. Seattle cases were enrolled at active infection and followed longitudinally.

This TCR was recovered from a woman in her forties or fifties with COVID-19, enrolled during active disease. Specimen: peripheral blood. The rearrangement joins TRBV2 to TRBJ2-1, with 11 bases aligning to TRBD2. The CDR3 region is CASRLAGEGNEQFF. The CDR3 DNA reads TGTGCCAGCAGACTAGCGGGGGAAGGAAATGAGCAGTTCTTC.